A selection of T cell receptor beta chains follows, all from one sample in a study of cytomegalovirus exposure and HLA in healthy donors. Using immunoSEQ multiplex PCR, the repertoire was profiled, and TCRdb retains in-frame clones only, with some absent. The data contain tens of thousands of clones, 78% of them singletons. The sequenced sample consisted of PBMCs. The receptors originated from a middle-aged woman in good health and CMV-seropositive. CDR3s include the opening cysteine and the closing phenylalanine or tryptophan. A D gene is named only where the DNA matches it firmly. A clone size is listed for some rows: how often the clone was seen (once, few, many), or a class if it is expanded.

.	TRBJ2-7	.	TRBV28	TGTGCCAGCAGTACACAGGGAGTGGGCTACGAGCAGTACTTC	CASSTQGVGYEQYF
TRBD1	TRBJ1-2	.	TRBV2	TGTGCCAGCAGTGAAATTGTCGGGACAGGGGGCGGCTACACCTTC	CASSEIVGTGGGYTF
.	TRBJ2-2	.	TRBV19	TGTGCCAGTTTGTCGTTGAAGCACACCGGGGAGCTGTTTTTT	CASLSLKHTGELFF
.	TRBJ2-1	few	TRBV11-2	TGTGCCAGCAGCCTTAGTGTTGGGGGCCATGAGCAGTTCTTC	CASSLSVGGHEQFF
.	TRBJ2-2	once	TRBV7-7	TGTGCCAGCAGCTTGGACAGAAACACCGGGGAGCTGTTTTTT	CASSLDRNTGELFF
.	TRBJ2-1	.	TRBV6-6	TGTGCCAGCAGTGATCGACTAGTATGGTTCTTC	CASSDRLVWFF
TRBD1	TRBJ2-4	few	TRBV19	TGTGCCAGTAGTAACGCAGGGGGAACAAACATTCAGTACTTC	CASSNAGGTNIQYF
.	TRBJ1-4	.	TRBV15	TGTGCCACCAGCGTCAGGACAAATGAAAAACTGTTTTTT	CATSVRTNEKLFF
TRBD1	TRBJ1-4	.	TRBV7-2	TGTGCCAGCAGCTTGGAAGGAGGGACAGGGTATGAAAAACTGTTTTTT	CASSLEGGTGYEKLFF
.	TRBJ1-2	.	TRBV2	TGTGCCAGCAGTGACAGGGGCTATGGCTACACCTTC	CASSDRGYGYTF